The 4 T cell receptor beta chains listed next were all sequenced from one sample in a study of blood T cell repertoires in COVID-19. TCRdb's copy holds only in-frame clones and misses some; the assay was immunoSEQ multiplex PCR. The repertoire consists of approximately 100,000 clones, with around 82% occurring once and the leading ten covering roughly 13%. Specimen: peripheral blood. The origin of the receptors is a human donor in a cohort sampled during active or convalescent COVID-19.

The V and J genes are TRBV7-3 and TRBJ1-1; unclear D gene. The germline V gene encodes CDR1 SGHTA and CDR2 FQGTGA. Trimming shortened V by 5 bases and J by 6 bases, and 25 bases separated the two germline ends. This CDR3 is built from 17 residues. CDR3 loop: CASSPVLSLGSNAEAFF. DNA of the CDR3: TGTGCCAGCAGCCCGGTCTTGAGTTTGGGGAGCAACGCTGAAGCTTTCTTT.

CDR3 sequence reads: CASRPQGLGGNTIYF. The CDR3 DNA follows: TGTGCCAGCAGGCCTCAGGGGCTTGGGGGAAACACCATATATTTT. The chain couples TRBV6-5 to TRBJ1-3; D possibly corresponds to TRBD1 (6 bases). This CDR3 contains 15 residues. V was clipped by 6 bases and J by 4 bases, with 16 bases between them. The germline V gene has CDR1 MNHEY and CDR2 SVGAGI.

The J gene is TRBJ2-1, the V gene TRBV4-3; TRBD2 aligns across 9 bases. V lost 4 bases to trimming and J lost 7 bases; unmatched junction nucleotides: 8. The CDR3 is 15 residues long. The V gene's germline CDR1 is LGHNA and CDR2 YSLEER. CDR3 coding DNA: TGCGCCAGCAGCCCGGGACTAGCCGCATTAAATGAGCAGTTCTTC. Protein product: CASSPGLAALNEQFF.

The CDR3 DNA follows: TGTGCCAGCAGCGGACCCGGGACAGGGGTGGCAGAGACCCAGTACTTC. It specifies CASSGPGTGVAETQYF. The V and J genes are TRBV9 and TRBJ2-5, with 10 bases lining up with TRBD1. Losses at the gene ends were 3 bases for V and 4 bases for J; bases not matched to a gene: 9. Germline V lookup: CDR1 SGDLS, CDR2 YYNGEE. The CDR3 length is 16 residues.